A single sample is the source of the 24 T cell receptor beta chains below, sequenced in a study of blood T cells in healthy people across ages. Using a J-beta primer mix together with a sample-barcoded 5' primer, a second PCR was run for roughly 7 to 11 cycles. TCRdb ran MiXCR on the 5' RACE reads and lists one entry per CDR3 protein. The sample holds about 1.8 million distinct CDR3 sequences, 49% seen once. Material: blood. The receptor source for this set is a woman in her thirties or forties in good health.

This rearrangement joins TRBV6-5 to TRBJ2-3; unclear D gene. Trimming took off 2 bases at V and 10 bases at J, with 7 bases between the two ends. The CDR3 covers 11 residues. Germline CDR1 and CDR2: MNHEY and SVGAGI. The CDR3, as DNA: TGTGCCAGCAGTTACGGCGCTGCGCAGTATTTT. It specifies CASSYGAAQYF.

The DNA of the CDR3 is TGCAGTGCTAGAGCCAAGGAGGGGGAGGTCTACAGAAACTATGGCTACACCTTC. Translation gives CSARAKEGEVYRNYGYTF. The chain recombines TRBV20-1 with TRBJ1-2, with D perhaps matching TRBD1 (6 bases). Looked up from germline, CDR1 is DFQATT and CDR2 is SNEGSKA (reference sequence). V lost 1 base and J lost 2, with 23 bases in between. The CDR3 is 18 residues long.

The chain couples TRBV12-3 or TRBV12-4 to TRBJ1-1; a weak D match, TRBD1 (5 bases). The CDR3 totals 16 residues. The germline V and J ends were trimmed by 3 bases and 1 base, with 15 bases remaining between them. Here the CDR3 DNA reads TGTGCCAGCAGTTTCCGTGTTGGGGGGGGGAACACTGAAGCTTTCTTT. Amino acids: CASSFRVGGGNTEAFF.

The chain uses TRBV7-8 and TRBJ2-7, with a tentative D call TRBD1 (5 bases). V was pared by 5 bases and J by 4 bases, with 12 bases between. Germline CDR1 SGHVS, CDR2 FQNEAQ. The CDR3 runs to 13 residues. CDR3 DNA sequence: TGTGCCAGCAGCCCAGGGAAGGGTTACGAGCAGTACTTC. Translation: CASSPGKGYEQYF. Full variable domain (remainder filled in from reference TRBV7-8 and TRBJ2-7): GAGVSQSPRYKVAKRGQDVALRCDPISGHVSLFWYQQALGQGPEFLTYFQNEAQLDKSGLPSDRFFAERPEGSVSTLKIQRTQQEDSAVYLCASSPGKGYEQYFGPGTRLTVT.

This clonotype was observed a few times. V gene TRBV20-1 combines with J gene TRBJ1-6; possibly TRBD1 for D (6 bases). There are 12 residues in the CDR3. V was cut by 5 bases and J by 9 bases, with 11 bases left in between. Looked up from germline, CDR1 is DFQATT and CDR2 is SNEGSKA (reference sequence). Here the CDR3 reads CSAYRAGSPLHF. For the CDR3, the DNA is TGCAGTGCTTACAGGGCGGGTTCACCCCTCCACTTT.

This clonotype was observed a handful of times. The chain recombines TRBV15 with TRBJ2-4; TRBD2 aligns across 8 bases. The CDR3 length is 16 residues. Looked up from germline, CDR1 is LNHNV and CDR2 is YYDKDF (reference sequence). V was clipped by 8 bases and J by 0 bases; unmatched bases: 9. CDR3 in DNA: TGTGCCACCTCTCCCGGGGGGGCCTTAGCCAAAAACATTCAGTACTTC. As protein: CATSPGGALAKNIQYF.

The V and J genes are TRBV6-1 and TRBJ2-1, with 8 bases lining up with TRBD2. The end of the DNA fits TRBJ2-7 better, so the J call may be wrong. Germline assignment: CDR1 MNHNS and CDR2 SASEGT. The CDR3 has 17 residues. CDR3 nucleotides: TGTGCCAGCAGTGAACCGAGCGGGGGCCCGGCCTACAATGAGCAGTACTTC. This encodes CASSEPSGGPAYNEQYF.

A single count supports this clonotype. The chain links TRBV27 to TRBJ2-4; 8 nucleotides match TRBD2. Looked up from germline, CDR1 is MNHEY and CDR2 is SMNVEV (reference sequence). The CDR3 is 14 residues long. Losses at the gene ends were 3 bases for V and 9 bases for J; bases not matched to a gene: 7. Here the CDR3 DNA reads TGTGCCAGCAGTTTTCGGGGGGGGGCCGGCATTCAGTACTTC. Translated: CASSFRGGAGIQYF.

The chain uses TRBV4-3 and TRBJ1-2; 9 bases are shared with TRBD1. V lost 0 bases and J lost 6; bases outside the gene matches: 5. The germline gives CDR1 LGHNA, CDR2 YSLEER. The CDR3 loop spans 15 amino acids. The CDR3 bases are TGCGCCAGCAGCCAAGAGTCGGGACAGGGACATGGCTACACCTTC. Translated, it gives CASSQESGQGHGYTF.

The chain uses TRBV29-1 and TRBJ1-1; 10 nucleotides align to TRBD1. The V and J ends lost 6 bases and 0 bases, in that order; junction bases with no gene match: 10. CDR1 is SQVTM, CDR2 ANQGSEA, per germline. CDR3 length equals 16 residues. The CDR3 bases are TGCAGCGTGCAGGGACAGGGGACCCCACTGAACACTGAAGCTTTCTTT. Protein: CSVQGQGTPLNTEAFF.

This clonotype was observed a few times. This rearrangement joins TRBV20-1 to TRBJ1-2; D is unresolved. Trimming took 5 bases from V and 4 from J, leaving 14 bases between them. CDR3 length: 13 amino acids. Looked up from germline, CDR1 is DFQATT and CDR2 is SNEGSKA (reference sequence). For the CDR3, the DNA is TGCAGTGCTGTCGGACCGGAGAGCTATGGCTACACCTTC. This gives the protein CSAVGPESYGYTF.

DNA for the CDR3: TGTGCCAGCTGGGGATTACCGGGGCAGAGATTGGATACGCAGTATTTT. It specifies CASWGLPGQRLDTQYF. V usage is TRBV28 and J usage is TRBJ2-3; D could derive from TRBD1 or TRBD2 (5 bases each). Germline values: CDR1 MDHEN, CDR2 SYDVKM. V shed 8 bases and J shed 6 bases, with 24 bases lying between them. There are 16 residues in the CDR3.

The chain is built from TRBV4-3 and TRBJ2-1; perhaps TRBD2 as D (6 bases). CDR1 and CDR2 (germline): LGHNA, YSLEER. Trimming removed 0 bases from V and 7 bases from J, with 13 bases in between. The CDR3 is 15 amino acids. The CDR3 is CASSQDGDRGNEQFF. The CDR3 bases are TGCGCCAGCAGCCAAGATGGGGATCGGGGGAATGAGCAGTTCTTC.

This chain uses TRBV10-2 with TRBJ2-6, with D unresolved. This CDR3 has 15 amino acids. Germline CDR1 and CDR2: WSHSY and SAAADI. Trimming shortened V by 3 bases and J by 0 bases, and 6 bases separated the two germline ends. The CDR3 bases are TGCGCCAGCAGTGACAGCATCTCTGGGGCCAACGTCCTGACTTTC. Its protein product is CASSDSISGANVLTF.

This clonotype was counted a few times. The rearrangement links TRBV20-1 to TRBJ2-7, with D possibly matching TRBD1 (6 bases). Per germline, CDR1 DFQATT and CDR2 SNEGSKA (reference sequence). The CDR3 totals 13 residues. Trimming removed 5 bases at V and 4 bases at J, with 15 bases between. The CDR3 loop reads CSAPQVGAYEQYF. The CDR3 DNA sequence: TGCAGTGCTCCCCAGGTGGGGGCGTACGAGCAGTACTTC.

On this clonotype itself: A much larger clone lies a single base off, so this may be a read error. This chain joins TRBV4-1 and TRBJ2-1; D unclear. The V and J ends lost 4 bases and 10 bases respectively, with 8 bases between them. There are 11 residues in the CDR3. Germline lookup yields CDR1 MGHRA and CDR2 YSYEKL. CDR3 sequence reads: CASSRHYEQFF. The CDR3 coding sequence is TGCGCCAGCAGCCGACACTACGAGCAGTTCTTC.

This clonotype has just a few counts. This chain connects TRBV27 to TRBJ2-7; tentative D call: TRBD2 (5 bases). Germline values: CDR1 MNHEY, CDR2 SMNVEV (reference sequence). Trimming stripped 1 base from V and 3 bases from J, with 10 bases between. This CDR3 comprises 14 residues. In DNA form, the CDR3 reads TGTGCCAGCAGTTTATTGGACTCCCGCTACGAGCAGTACTTC. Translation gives CASSLLDSRYEQYF.

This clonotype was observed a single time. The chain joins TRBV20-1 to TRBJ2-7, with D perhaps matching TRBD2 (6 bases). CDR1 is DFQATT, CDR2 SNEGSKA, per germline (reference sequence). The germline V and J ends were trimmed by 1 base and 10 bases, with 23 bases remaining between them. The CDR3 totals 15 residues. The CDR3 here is CSARAGEGLKDLQYF. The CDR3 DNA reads TGCAGTGCTAGAGCGGGTGAGGGACTTAAAGACCTCCAGTACTTC.

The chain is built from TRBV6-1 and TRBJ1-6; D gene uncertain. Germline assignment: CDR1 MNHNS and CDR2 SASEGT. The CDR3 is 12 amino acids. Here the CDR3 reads CAAAPSLHPLHF. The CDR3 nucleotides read TGTGCAGCCGCTCCTTCGCTTCACCCCCTCCACTTT.

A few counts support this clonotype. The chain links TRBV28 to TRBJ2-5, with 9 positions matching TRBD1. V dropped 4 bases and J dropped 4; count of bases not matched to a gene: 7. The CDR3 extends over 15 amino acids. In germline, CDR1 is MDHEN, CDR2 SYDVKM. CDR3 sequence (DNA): TGTGCCAGCAGTTCCGGGACAGGGAACTTAGAGACCCAGTACTTC. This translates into CASSSGTGNLETQYF.

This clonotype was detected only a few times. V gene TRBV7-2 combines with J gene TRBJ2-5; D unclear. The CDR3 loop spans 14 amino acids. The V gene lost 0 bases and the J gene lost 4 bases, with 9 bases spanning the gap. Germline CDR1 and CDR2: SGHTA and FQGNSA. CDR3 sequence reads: CASSLAGLLETQYF. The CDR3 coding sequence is TGTGCCAGCAGCTTAGCAGGGTTACTAGAGACCCAGTACTTC. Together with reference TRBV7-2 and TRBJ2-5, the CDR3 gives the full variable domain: GAGVSQSPSNKVTEKGKDVELRCDPISGHTALYWYRQSLGQGLEFLIYFQGNSAPDKSGLPSDRFSAERTGGSVSTLTIQRTQQEDSAVYLCASSLAGLLETQYFGPGTRLLVL.

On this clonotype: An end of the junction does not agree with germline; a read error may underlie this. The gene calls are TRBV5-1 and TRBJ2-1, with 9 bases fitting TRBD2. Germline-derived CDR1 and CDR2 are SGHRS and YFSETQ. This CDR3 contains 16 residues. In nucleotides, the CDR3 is TGCGCCAGCGGCTTTTATGCGGGGGGGTCCTACAATGAGCAGTTCTTC. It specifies CASGFYAGGSYNEQFF.

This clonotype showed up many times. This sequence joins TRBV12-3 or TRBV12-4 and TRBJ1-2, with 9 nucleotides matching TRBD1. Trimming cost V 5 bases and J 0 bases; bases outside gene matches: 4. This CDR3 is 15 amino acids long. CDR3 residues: CASSPGTGSNYGYTF. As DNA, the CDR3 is TGTGCCAGCAGTCCCGGGACAGGGTCTAACTATGGCTACACCTTC.

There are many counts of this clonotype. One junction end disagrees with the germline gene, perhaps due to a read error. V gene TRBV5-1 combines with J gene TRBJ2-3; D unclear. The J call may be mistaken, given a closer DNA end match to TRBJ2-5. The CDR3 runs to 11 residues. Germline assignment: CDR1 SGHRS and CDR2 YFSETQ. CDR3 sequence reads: CASSLDGTQYF. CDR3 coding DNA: TGTGCCAGCAGCTTAGACGGGACCCAGTACTTC.